This T cell receptor beta chain was found in a study of blood T cells in healthy people across ages. On this clonotype: The antigen remains undetermined.

The use of a sample-barcoded 5' primer and a J-beta primer mix characterized a second PCR of 7 to 11 cycles. Each TCR beta cDNA got a 12-nucleotide random molecular identifier. Individual samples furnished no less than 2.5 million CDR3-containing paired-end reads apiece. In TCRdb, the 5' RACE reads were re-called with MiXCR into one record per CDR3 protein. Of 910,000 or so distinct CDR3 sequences in the sample, roughly half were seen once. Points from the study as a whole: The long-lived group displayed more naive CD4+ cells, plus higher diversity, than the aged donors did. For the donors, CMV status was unknown and possibly confounded expanded clonotype changes.

The CDR3 contains 13 residues. Germline loops: CDR1 LGHDT, CDR2 YNNKEL (reference sequence). Trimming took off 5 bases at V and 8 bases at J, with 13 bases between the two ends. The receptor was derived from a woman in her sixties in good health. The sequenced sample consisted of blood. V gene TRBV3-1 combines with J gene TRBJ2-1; no definite D call. The CDR3 sequence is CASSRATGHEQFF. Written as DNA, the CDR3 is TGTGCCAGCAGCAGGGCTACGGGTCATGAGCAGTTCTTC.